A single sample is the source of the 28 T cell receptor beta chains below, sequenced in a study of siplizumab effects on memory and regulatory T cells. Some clones are missing from TCRdb's copy, which holds only in-frame ones; the method was immunoSEQ multiplex PCR. This sample has about 100,000 clones; less than 95% occur once, and the top ten carry approximately 1.3%. Sequencing was performed on non-Treg CD4+ T cells sorted from blood. All receptors come from a human donor in good health.

This chain links TRBV19 with TRBJ1-2; the match to TRBD1 covers 11 bases. V gave up 7 bases and J gave up 1 base; unmatched junction bases: 8. Germline V CDR1 and CDR2: LNHDA, SQIVND (reference sequence). There are 16 residues in the CDR3. CDR3 bases: TGTGCCAGTAAGGAGACGGACAGGGGGCTTAACTATGGCTACACCTTC. It specifies CASKETDRGLNYGYTF.

The chain uses TRBV28 and TRBJ1-4; D is uncertain. The CDR3 sequence is 17 residues long. CDR1 is MDHEN, CDR2 SYDVKM, per germline. Trimming took off 5 bases at V and 0 bases at J, with 16 bases between the two ends. DNA for the CDR3: TGTGCCAGCAGTCTAGGGTTGTGGAGGGCAACTAATGAAAAACTGTTTTTT. Its protein is CASSLGLWRATNEKLFF. Based on the CDR3 plus reference TRBV28 and TRBJ1-4, the full variable domain is DVKVTQSSRYLVKRTGEKVFLECVQDMDHENMFWYRQDPGLGLRLIYFSYDVKMKEKGDIPEGYSVSREKKERFSLILESASTNQTSMYLCASSLGLWRATNEKLFFGSGTQLSVL.

J is TRBJ2-1 and V is TRBV19; D is uncertain. Germline-derived CDR1 and CDR2 are LNHDA and SQIVND (reference sequence). The V end lost 3 bases, the J end lost 5 bases, and 5 bases lay between the germline ends. The CDR3 is 12 residues long. The CDR3 DNA is TGTGCCAGTAGTATGCTGGACAATGAGCAGTTCTTC. Translation: CASSMLDNEQFF. Together with reference TRBV19 and TRBJ2-1, the CDR3 gives the full variable domain: DGGITQSPKYLFRKEGQNVTLSCEQNLNHDAMYWYRQDPGQGLRLIYYSQIVNDFQKGDIAEGYSVSREKKESFPLTVTSAQKNPTAFYLCASSMLDNEQFFGPGTRLTVL.

The J gene is TRBJ1-5, the V gene TRBV18, with 9 bases aligning to TRBD1. After removal of 6 bases from V and 6 bases from J, the junction contained 9 bases not matched to a gene. The CDR3 covers 15 residues. Germline V gene data show CDR1 as KGHSH and CDR2 as LQKENI. The CDR3 nucleotides read TGTGCCAGCTCGCCCGGGACAGGGATTAGTCAGCCCCAGCATTTT. It is translated as CASSPGTGISQPQHF.

The rearrangement links TRBV7-2 to TRBJ2-3, with D maybe TRBD1 (7 bases). The ends were cut back, 3 bases at V and 0 bases at J, with 13 bases in the middle. CDR3 length: 16 amino acids. Germline loops: CDR1 SGHTA, CDR2 FQGNSA. CDR3 in DNA: TGTGCCAGCAGCTTGGAGGGGGCAGTTAGCACAGATACGCAGTATTTT. Its translation is CASSLEGAVSTDTQYF.

This rearrangement joins TRBV19 to TRBJ2-7; 9 positions agree with TRBD2. From germline, CDR1 is LNHDA and CDR2 SQIVND (reference sequence). V lost 7 bases to trimming and J lost 6 bases; unmatched junction nucleotides: 10. This CDR3 is 14 amino acids long. CDR3 DNA: TGTGCCAGTACCTTTAGCGGGAGCACAGGCGAGCAGTACTTC. Its translation: CASTFSGSTGEQYF.

The chain links TRBV7-9 to TRBJ2-2; unclear D gene. Germline CDR1 and CDR2: SEHNR and FQNEAQ (reference sequence). V was shortened by 5 bases and J by 1 base, with 11 bases between the two germline ends. The CDR3 length is 15 residues. The CDR3, as DNA: TGTGCCAGCAGCGCGCGCTTCCAGAACACCGGGGAGCTGTTTTTT. It specifies CASSARFQNTGELFF.

The chain joins TRBV6-1 to TRBJ2-7; the D call may be TRBD1 or TRBD2 (5 bases each). The V gene's germline CDR1 is MNHNS and CDR2 SASEGT. V gave up 4 bases and J gave up 4 bases, with 11 bases separating them. CDR3 length: 13 residues. In DNA, the CDR3 is TGTGCCAGCAGTGTTGGGGACGGGTACGAGCAGTACTTC. It encodes CASSVGDGYEQYF.

The gene calls are TRBV30 and TRBJ1-2, with 9 bases matching TRBD1. This CDR3 is built from 12 residues. Germline trimming cut 3 bases from V and 4 bases from J; bases unmatched to any gene: 0. Germline V gene sequence: CDR1 GTSNPN, CDR2 SVGIG (reference sequence). The CDR3 reads CAWRGQGYGYTF. The CDR3 DNA is TGTGCCTGGAGGGGACAGGGCTATGGCTACACCTTC. The whole variable domain, remainder taken from reference TRBV30 and TRBJ1-2, is SQTIHQWPATLVQPVGSPLSLECTVEGTSNPNLYWYRQAAGRGLQLLFYSVGIGQISSEVPQNLSASRPQDRQFILSSKKLLLSDSGFYLCAWRGQGYGYTFGSGTRLTVV.

V usage is TRBV19 and J usage is TRBJ2-3; 14 bases align to TRBD2. CDR3 length equals 16 residues. With 4 bases clipped from V and 4 bases from J, the junction kept 4 bases outside the gene matches. Looked up from germline, CDR1 is LNHDA and CDR2 is SQIVND (reference sequence). CDR3 loop: CASSTRTSGRSDTQYF. The CDR3 DNA sequence: TGTGCCAGTAGTACCCGGACTAGCGGGAGGTCAGATACGCAGTATTTT.

This chain connects TRBV19 to TRBJ1-2; D is possibly TRBD1 (5 bases). CDR3 size: 16 residues. The V and J ends lost 1 base and 4 bases respectively, with 16 bases between them. Germline CDR1 reads LNHDA; CDR2 reads SQIVND (reference sequence). CDR3 coding DNA: TGTGCCAGTAGTATAGCCGGGGGACGGAGTTTCTATGGCTACACCTTC. This gives the protein CASSIAGGRSFYGYTF.

V is TRBV7-3 and J is TRBJ2-2, with D uncertain. The germline V and J ends were trimmed by 7 bases and 2 bases, with 8 bases remaining between them. Germline loops: CDR1 SGHTA, CDR2 FQGTGA. The CDR3 runs to 13 residues. The CDR3: CASKPDNTGELFF. CDR3 nucleotides: TGTGCCAGCAAACCAGATAACACCGGGGAGCTGTTTTTT.

This chain links TRBV4-2 with TRBJ2-2, with a tentative D call TRBD1 (6 bases). CDR3 size: 15 residues. V lost 1 base and J 1 base, leaving 7 bases between the germline ends. Germline values: CDR1 LGHNA, CDR2 YNFKEQ. The CDR3 is CASSQAGQNTGELFF. The CDR3 DNA reads TGTGCCAGCAGCCAAGCGGGACAGAACACCGGGGAGCTGTTTTTT.

The chain is built from TRBV7-2 and TRBJ2-7, with TRBD2 identical over 11 bases. The germline V gene has CDR1 SGHTA and CDR2 FQGNSA. The V and J ends lost 6 bases and 2 bases, in that order; junction bases with no gene match: 3. The CDR3 is 14 residues long. CDR3: CASRIAGGPYEQYF. Written as DNA, the CDR3 is TGTGCCAGCAGAATAGCGGGAGGGCCCTACGAGCAGTACTTC.

The V and J genes are TRBV12-5 and TRBJ1-2; no reliable D call. The V gene lost 3 bases and the J gene lost 0 bases, with 14 bases spanning the gap. This CDR3 comprises 16 residues. Germline V gene data show CDR1 as LGHNT and CDR2 as FRNRAP. CDR3 nucleotides: TGTGCTAGTGGTTTCTTCGTTCAGGCATCTAACTATGGCTACACCTTC. Its protein product is CASGFFVQASNYGYTF.

The V and J genes are TRBV7-3 and TRBJ2-1; TRBD2 matches at 10 bases. CDR3 length equals 12 residues. Germline V CDR1 and CDR2: SGHTA, FQGTGA. V was clipped by 5 bases and J by 15 bases; unmatched bases: 7. CDR3 nucleotides: TGTGCCAGCAGCCTAAGCGGGAGGGCCATGTTCTTC. Translated, it gives CASSLSGRAMFF. Filled out from reference TRBV7-3 and TRBJ2-1, the complete variable domain reads GAGVSQTPSNKVTEKGKYVELRCDPISGHTALYWYRQSLGQGPEFLIYFQGTGAADDSGLPNDRFFAVRPEGSVSTLKIQRTERGDSAVYLCASSLSGRAMFFGPGTRLTVL.

This clone was counted once. The CDR3, as DNA: TGTGCCAGCAGTGGTGGCGCGGGAGGACTCGAGCAGTACTTC. It yields the protein CASSGGAGGLEQYF. V and J are TRBV5-4 and TRBJ2-7; 8 positions match TRBD2. After removal of 5 bases from V and 6 bases from J, the junction contained 10 bases not matched to a gene. CDR1 is SGHNT, CDR2 YYREEE, per germline (reference sequence). This CDR3 contains 14 residues.

The chain links TRBV19 to TRBJ1-2; D is ambiguous. V dropped 8 bases and J dropped 4 bases, with 23 bases sitting between them. The CDR3 loop spans 16 amino acids. Germline loops: CDR1 LNHDA, CDR2 SQIVND (reference sequence). DNA of the CDR3: TGTGCCAGTGTCGGGCGGGCGGCACTAATGGGCTATGGCTACACCTTC. Encoded protein: CASVGRAALMGYGYTF.

This sequence joins TRBV5-4 and TRBJ1-5, with no clear D. The V end was cut by 1 base, the J end by 5 bases, with 7 bases between. The CDR3 spans 13 residues. The V gene's germline CDR1 is SGHNT and CDR2 YYREEE (reference sequence). The CDR3 sequence is CASSLFGDQPQHF. CDR3 DNA: TGTGCCAGCAGCTTGTTTGGGGATCAGCCCCAGCATTTT.

V is TRBV6-5 and J is TRBJ2-2; D gene uncertain. V lost 4 bases to trimming and J lost 6 bases, with 9 bases between them. The CDR3 has 13 amino acids. The germline CDR1 and CDR2 sequences are MNHEY and SVGAGI. CDR3 protein: CASSLVQSGELFF. DNA for the CDR3: TGTGCCAGCAGTTTGGTCCAGTCCGGGGAGCTGTTTTTT.

The chain carries TRBV5-1 and TRBJ1-1; the match to TRBD1 covers 10 bases. The CDR3 has 15 amino acids. From germline, CDR1 is SGHRS and CDR2 YFSETQ. Losses at the gene ends were 4 bases for V and 6 bases for J; bases not matched to a gene: 9. CDR3 sequence reads: CASSPGTGAGAEAFF. The DNA of the CDR3 is TGCGCCAGCAGCCCCGGGACAGGGGCCGGAGCTGAAGCTTTCTTT.

The V and J genes are TRBV4-1 and TRBJ1-2; D is unresolved. The CDR3 is 14 residues long. Between the trimmed V and J ends, which lost 2 bases and 1 base, there was a span of 8 bases. The V gene's germline CDR1 is MGHRA and CDR2 YSYEKL. CDR3 residues: CASSQFGDNYGYTF. CDR3 nucleotides: TGCGCCAGCAGCCAATTCGGGGATAACTATGGCTACACCTTC.

This chain links TRBV5-4 with TRBJ2-1; 7 bases fit TRBD2. Germline CDR1 reads SGHNT; CDR2 reads YYREEE (reference sequence). V gave up 3 bases and J gave up 8 bases; unmatched junction bases: 5. This CDR3 has 13 residues. The CDR3: CASSSGLVDEQFF. Written as DNA, the CDR3 is TGTGCCAGCAGCTCCGGACTAGTCGATGAGCAGTTCTTC.

The chain combines TRBV5-1 with TRBJ1-4; a weak D match, TRBD1 (5 bases). Trimming cost V 0 bases and J 6 bases, with 12 bases left between them. There are 15 residues in the CDR3. Germline CDR1 and CDR2: SGHRS and YFSETQ. CDR3 protein: CASSLAATVDEKLFF. In DNA form, the CDR3 reads TGCGCCAGCAGCTTGGCAGCGACAGTGGATGAAAAACTGTTTTTT.

The chain recombines TRBV18 with TRBJ1-6; 9 nucleotides match TRBD1. After removal of 3 bases from V and 10 bases from J, the junction contained 19 bases not matched to a gene. Germline-derived CDR1 and CDR2 are KGHSH and LQKENI. This CDR3 contains 19 residues. For the CDR3, the DNA is TGTGCCAGCTCACCGACCAGGAAACAGGGGGCGCAGGGAGAATCACCCCTCCACTTT. As protein: CASSPTRKQGAQGESPLHF.

This clone appeared once. The chain joins TRBV2 to TRBJ2-3, with 13 bases aligning to TRBD2. J was trimmed by 0 bases and V by 8 bases; bases with no gene match: 8. This CDR3 has 17 residues. In germline, CDR1 is SNHLY, CDR2 FYNNEI. The CDR3 loop reads CASLGLAGVQSTDTQYF. In nucleotides, the CDR3 is TGTGCCAGCCTCGGACTAGCGGGAGTACAGAGCACAGATACGCAGTATTTT.

The V call is TRBV7-8, the J call TRBJ2-3; D possibly corresponds to TRBD2 (8 bases). The CDR3 is 16 amino acids. The V gene's germline CDR1 is SGHVS and CDR2 FQNEAQ. The V end was cut by 4 bases, the J end by 4 bases, with 18 bases between. CDR3 amino acids: CASSYREGQRADTQYF. The CDR3 DNA follows: TGTGCCAGCAGCTACCGGGAGGGACAGAGGGCAGATACGCAGTATTTT.

The rearrangement uses TRBV29-1 and TRBJ1-1; D might be TRBD1 (5 bases). Deletions cut 6 bases from V and 1 base from J, with 15 bases between. Per the germline V gene, CDR1 is SQVTM and CDR2 is ANQGSEA. CDR3 length: 14 amino acids. The CDR3 DNA sequence: TGCAGCGTCAGGGTCCTTCTCACGAACACTGAAGCTTTCTTT. This translates into CSVRVLLTNTEAFF.